Each of the 11 T cell receptor beta chains below was sequenced from the same sample in a study of T cells in Graves' hyperthyroidism and ophthalmopathy. RNA transcripts provided the source from which TCR beta CDR3 regions were amplified. The HTBI set primed first-round TCR CDR3 RT-PCR. Via MiXCR, TCRdb re-called the multiplex PCR reads, giving one row per CDR3 protein. The profile shows 600,000 to 750,000 distinct CDR3 sequences, about 18% of them singletons. The sequenced sample was blood. The receptor source for this set is a man aged 50 or older with Graves' hyperthyroidism.

This clonotype was counted between two and nine times. V gene TRBV9 combines with J gene TRBJ2-2; D might be TRBD1 or TRBD2, each matching 5 bases. This CDR3 region has 16 residues. V was cut by 4 bases and J by 1 base, with 14 bases left in between. Germline CDR1 and CDR2: SGDLS and YYNGEE. The CDR3 DNA follows: TGTGCCAGCAGCCTCGCCGGGACCCAGAACACCGGGGAGCTGTTTTTT. Amino acid sequence: CASSLAGTQNTGELFF.

This chain links TRBV7-8 with TRBJ2-3; D assignment may be TRBD1 or TRBD2 (5 bases each). The V end was cut by 4 bases, the J end by 4 bases, with 21 bases between. Germline loops: CDR1 SGHVS, CDR2 FQNEAQ. The CDR3 is 17 amino acids. The CDR3 region is CASSSRPGAMGPDTQYF. Written as DNA, the CDR3 is TGTGCCAGCAGCTCTCGGCCCGGGGCTATGGGGCCAGATACGCAGTATTTT.

In DNA form, the CDR3 reads TGTGCCAGTAGTATGGCTCCGGGACCCTTCTACGAGCAGTACTTC. Translation: CASSMAPGPFYEQYF. The chain carries TRBV19 and TRBJ2-7; the D gene could be TRBD1 or TRBD2 (5 bases each). The germline V gene encodes CDR1 LNHDA and CDR2 SQIVND (reference sequence). V lost 3 bases to trimming and J lost 3 bases, with 15 bases between them. The CDR3 has 15 residues.

The sample holds many counts of this clonotype. The chain uses TRBV6-1 and TRBJ1-4, with 7 bases identical to TRBD1. Germline-derived CDR1 and CDR2 are MNHNS and SASEGT. The V and J ends lost 4 bases and 6 bases, in that order; junction bases with no gene match: 8. CDR3 size: 15 residues. CDR3 DNA: TGTGCCAGCAGTGTAACCGGGACAGCGGATGAAAAACTGTTTTTT. This sequence encodes CASSVTGTADEKLFF.

This clonotype was seen repeatedly, ten times or more. The V gene is TRBV12-3 or TRBV12-4, the J gene TRBJ2-1; TRBD2 matches 9 bases. The CDR3 length is 15 residues. J lost 9 bases, V lost 7 bases, and 13 bases had no gene match. The CDR3 coding sequence is TGTGCCAGCAAGGGTGGAGCGGGAGGAAAGGGTGAGCAGTTCTTC. This translates into CASKGGAGGKGEQFF.

This clonotype has at least ten counts. CDR3 sequence reads: CASSPPPGQGVDTIYF. In DNA form, the CDR3 reads TGTGCCAGCAGCCCACCTCCGGGACAGGGGGTAGACACCATATATTTT. V and J are TRBV7-8 and TRBJ1-3; 11 positions agree with TRBD1. The CDR3 runs 16 residues. From germline, CDR1 is SGHVS and CDR2 FQNEAQ. J lost 8 bases, V lost 5 bases, and 11 bases had no gene match.

The V call is TRBV7-3, the J call TRBJ2-7, with TRBD2 matching over 12 bases. This CDR3 has 15 amino acids. V lost 5 bases to trimming and J lost 7 bases; unmatched junction nucleotides: 9. CDR1 is SGHTA and CDR2 is FQGTGA in the germline V gene. CDR3 DNA: TGTGCCAGCAGCCAAGGGACTAGCGGGTTTGGGGAGCAGTACTTC. It yields the protein CASSQGTSGFGEQYF.

This clonotype was seen repeatedly, ten times or more. CDR3 protein: CASRPGLAAGELFF. The CDR3 DNA reads as TGTGCCAGCAGACCGGGACTAGCGGCCGGGGAGCTGTTTTTT. This sequence joins TRBV2 and TRBJ2-2; 11 positions agree with TRBD2. Germline V CDR1 and CDR2: SNHLY, FYNNEI. The CDR3 contains 14 residues. Unmatched junction bases numbered 3, after V lost 6 bases and J lost 6 bases.

This clonotype came up many times. The genes are TRBV2 and TRBJ1-1, with D possibly matching TRBD1 (5 bases). V lost 6 bases and J 3 bases, leaving 11 bases between the germline ends. Looked up from germline, CDR1 is SNHLY and CDR2 is FYNNEI. This CDR3 has 13 residues. The CDR3 protein is CASRPQVHTEAFF. The CDR3 region has the DNA TGTGCCAGCAGACCACAGGTACACACTGAAGCTTTCTTT.

In this sample, this clonotype turned up a few times. This chain uses TRBV5-1 with TRBJ2-5; D is unclear. The CDR3 is made up of 15 amino acids. Looked up from germline, CDR1 is SGHRS and CDR2 is YFSETQ. V gave up 1 base and J gave up 1 base, with 11 bases separating them. The CDR3 DNA reads TGCGCCAGCAGCTTGCCCAACAGCCCCCAAGAGACCCAGTACTTC. Translated: CASSLPNSPQETQYF.

This sequence joins TRBV4-1 and TRBJ1-1, with D tentatively TRBD1 (5 bases). Trimming removed 3 bases from V and 0 bases from J, with 32 bases in between. The CDR3 is 22 residues long. The germline gives CDR1 MGHRA, CDR2 YSYEKL. CDR3 region: CASSQDYHRRPRFGTMNTEAFF. The CDR3, as DNA: TGCGCCAGCAGCCAGGATTATCATCGACGCCCTCGGTTCGGGACCATGAACACTGAAGCTTTCTTT.